Sequencing of this TCR beta chain was carried out in a study of Ad26.COV2.S vaccination and SARS-CoV-2 variants. Looking at the study overall: The study gave Ad26.COV2.S intramuscularly, once or twice 56 days apart. Study findings and constraints: Relative to placebo recipients, vaccine recipients exhibited elevated spike-specific TCR breadth. Spike-specific CD8+ and CD4+ T cell responses reportedly showed substantial breadth after vaccination.

In the case of this clone: The antigen remains undetermined.

Only in-frame clones appear in the TCRdb table, and some are missing; sequencing was by immunoSEQ multiplex PCR. The top ten clones hold approximately 3.4% of a sample with a few hundred thousand clones, about 89% of them seen once. The sample's treatment: some 19 received Ad26.COV2.S at low or high dose, single or two shots; roughly five received placebo; per-sample allocation not given. Sampling occurred on day 63 after the first vaccine or placebo injection. The TCR sequence derives from a person aged 18-65 years who received the Ad26.COV2.S COVID-19 vaccine or a placebo. Sequences were derived from peripheral blood, sampled in a trial of Ad26.COV2.S vaccine versus placebo.

The CDR3 here is CASSSERAAGANVLTF. The CDR3 nucleotides are TGTGCCAGCAGTTCCGAGAGGGCGGCTGGGGCCAACGTCCTGACTTTC. The chain has TRBV6-2 or TRBV6-3 and TRBJ2-6; D might be TRBD2 (5 bases). Trimming removed 4 bases at V and 2 bases at J, with 12 bases between. There are 16 residues in the CDR3. Germline V lookup: CDR1 MNHEY, CDR2 SVGEGT.